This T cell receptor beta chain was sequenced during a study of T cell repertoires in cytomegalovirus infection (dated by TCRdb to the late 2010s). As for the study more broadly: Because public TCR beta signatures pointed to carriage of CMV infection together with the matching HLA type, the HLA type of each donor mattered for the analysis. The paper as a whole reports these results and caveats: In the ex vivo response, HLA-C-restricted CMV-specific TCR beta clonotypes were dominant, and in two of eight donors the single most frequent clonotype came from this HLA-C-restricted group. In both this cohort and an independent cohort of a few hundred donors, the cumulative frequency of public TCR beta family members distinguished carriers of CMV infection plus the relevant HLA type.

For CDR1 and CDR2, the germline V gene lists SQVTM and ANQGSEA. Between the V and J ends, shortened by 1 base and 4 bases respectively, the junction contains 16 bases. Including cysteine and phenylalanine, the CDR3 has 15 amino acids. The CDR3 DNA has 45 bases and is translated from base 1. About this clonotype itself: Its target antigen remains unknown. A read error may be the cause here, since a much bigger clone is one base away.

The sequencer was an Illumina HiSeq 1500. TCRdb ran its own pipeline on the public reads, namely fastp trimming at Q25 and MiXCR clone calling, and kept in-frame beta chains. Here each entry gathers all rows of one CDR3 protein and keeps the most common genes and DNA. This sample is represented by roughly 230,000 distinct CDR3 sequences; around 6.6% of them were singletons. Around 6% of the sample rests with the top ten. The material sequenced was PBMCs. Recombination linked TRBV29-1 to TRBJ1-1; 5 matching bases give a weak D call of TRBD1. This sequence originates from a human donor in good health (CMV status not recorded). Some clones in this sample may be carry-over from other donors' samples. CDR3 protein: CSVEGPGGVITEAFF. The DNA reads TGCAGCGTTGAAGGTCCAGGAGGGGTCATCACTGAAGCTTTCTTT.